This T cell receptor (beta chain) appears in the sequencing data of a study of T cell responses to AZD1222 COVID-19 vaccine. As regards this clone: Its antigen is undetermined.

Regarding the study as a whole: There were mostly white British donors and more females than males, and clonal diversity was possibly underestimated. Seropositive status at baseline applied to only a handful of AZD1222 recipients. Close to half of spike-specific TCRs reportedly recognize unmutated variant regions.

Some clones are missing from TCRdb's copy, which holds only in-frame ones; the method was immunoSEQ multiplex PCR. The sample gives over 90,000 clones, 90% of which show up once; about 5% is in the top ten. The germline V gene encodes CDR1 SEHNR and CDR2 FQNEAQ (reference sequence). The CDR3 runs 16 residues. Trimming at V came to 6 bases and at J to 6 bases, leaving 11 bases not matched to a gene. The TCR comes from an adult in good health. The sequences come from peripheral blood, collected on day 0 of AZD1222 vaccination. J is TRBJ1-6 and V is TRBV7-9; TRBD1 matches 7 bases. The CDR3 bases are TGTGCCAGCAGGGGGGAAGGGGACAGATTTAATTCACCCCTCCACTTT. Translation gives CASRGEGDRFNSPLHF.